The 27 T cell receptor beta chains below all came from one sample that was sequenced in a study of shared clonotypes between healthy human individuals. TCRdb's copy holds only in-frame clones and misses some; the assay was immunoSEQ multiplex PCR. The sample has about 480,000 clones, roughly 79% seen once; the top ten hold around an eighth. The sequencing sample was made of PBMCs. The source of these receptors is a woman in her 40s in good health. Some clones in this sample may be carry-over from other donors' samples.

The genes are TRBV19 and TRBJ1-1; D ambiguous. The CDR3 totals 13 residues. Looked up from germline, CDR1 is LNHDA and CDR2 is SQIVND (reference sequence). V lost 5 bases to trimming and J lost 1 base, with 8 bases between them. CDR3 DNA sequence: TGTGCCAGTAGTTACGGGCGGAACACTGAAGCTTTCTTT. Encoded protein: CASSYGRNTEAFF.

This clone is a singleton in its sample. The chain combines TRBV2 with TRBJ2-2; TRBD1 agrees at 10 bases. The CDR3 sequence is 14 residues long. The germline V gene has CDR1 SNHLY and CDR2 FYNNEI. Unmatched junction bases numbered 2, after V lost 6 bases and J lost 4 bases. The CDR3: CASSGDRGTGELFF. In DNA, the CDR3 is TGTGCCAGCAGCGGGGACAGGGGCACCGGGGAGCTGTTTTTT.

This clone appeared once. This CDR3 is CASSPDGTERETQYF. In nucleotides, the CDR3 is TGCGCCAGCAGCCCGGACGGGACAGAGCGCGAGACCCAGTACTTC. V is TRBV5-1 and J is TRBJ2-5; 7 bases align to TRBD1. The CDR3 runs 15 residues. Trimming removed 4 bases from V and 5 bases from J; junction bases left unmatched: 11. Germline V lookup: CDR1 SGHRS, CDR2 YFSETQ. Using reference TRBV5-1 and TRBJ2-5 for the parts outside the CDR3, the full variable domain is KAGVTQTPRYLIKTRGQQVTLSCSPISGHRSVSWYQQTPGQGLQFLFEYFSETQRNKGNFPGRFSGRQFSNSRSEMNVSTLELGDSALYLCASSPDGTERETQYFGPGTRLLVL.

The rearrangement links TRBV28 to TRBJ2-5; 13 bases are shared with TRBD2. V was pared by 6 bases and J by 6 bases, with 7 bases of the junction left unmatched. The CDR3 consists of 15 residues. Germline V gives CDR1 MDHEN, CDR2 SYDVKM. CDR3 coding DNA: TGTGCCAGCAGGCCCGGACTAGCGGGAGTTAAGACCCAGTACTTC. It yields the protein CASRPGLAGVKTQYF.

Remarks on this clone: The sample carries other DNA sequences with the same CDR3. The V gene is TRBV7-3, the J gene TRBJ2-3; perhaps D is TRBD1 or TRBD2 (5 bases each). Germline V gene lookup returns CDR1 SGHTA and CDR2 FQGTGA. Trimming removed 5 bases at V and 1 base at J, with 13 bases between. The CDR3 totals 15 residues. CDR3 residues: CASSPNGGGTDTQYF. The CDR3 DNA reads TGTGCCAGCAGCCCCAATGGGGGAGGCACAGATACGCAGTATTTT.

The gene calls are TRBV11-2 and TRBJ1-3; no definite D call. The CDR3 contains 15 residues. The V gene lost 1 base and the J gene lost 0 bases, with 7 bases spanning the gap. Germline V CDR1 and CDR2: SGHAT, FQNNGV. CDR3: CASSLAHSSGNTIYF. In DNA, the CDR3 is TGTGCCAGCAGCTTAGCGCACAGCTCTGGAAACACCATATATTTT.

The CDR3 loop reads CASSLSRLNTEAFF. The CDR3 DNA follows: TGTGCCAGCAGCTTAAGCAGGCTGAACACTGAAGCTTTCTTT. This chain uses TRBV7-2 with TRBJ1-1, with D uncertain. From germline, CDR1 is SGHTA and CDR2 FQGNSA. Trimming removed 2 bases from V and 0 bases from J, with 7 bases in between. The CDR3 contains 14 residues.

V usage is TRBV29-1 and J usage is TRBJ1-1, with D unclear. CDR1 is SQVTM, CDR2 ANQGSEA, per germline. The CDR3 runs 13 residues. V was cut by 4 bases and J by 0 bases, with 9 bases left in between. The CDR3 DNA sequence: TGCAGCGTTGCCTGGGAGTTGAACACTGAAGCTTTCTTT. Translated, it gives CSVAWELNTEAFF.

The chain recombines TRBV11-2 with TRBJ2-7; no clear D gene. Germline CDR1 is SGHAT and CDR2 is FQNNGV. The CDR3 is 14 amino acids. V dropped 1 base and J dropped 3 bases, with 10 bases sitting between them. As DNA, the CDR3 is TGTGCCAGCAGCTTAGCGCCCAGTCTCTACGAGCAGTACTTC. Its translation: CASSLAPSLYEQYF.

Comment on this clone: Because it lacks the conserved phenylalanine or tryptophan at the end, this CDR3 is likely a read error. The limits of the CDR3 on the DNA are not certain, so only TCRdb's listed CDR3 is given. The chain combines TRBV5-1 with TRBJ2-7; TRBD2 is the table's D call and was not checked against the DNA. The CDR3 totals 13 residues, both ends included. Germline CDR1 is SGHRS and CDR2 is YFSETQ. CDR3: CASSLSPGGDVRL.

The CDR3 sequence is CASSQAIFGTSGYPYEQYF. CDR3 bases: TGCGCCAGCAGCCAAGCTATCTTCGGGACTAGCGGCTATCCCTACGAGCAGTACTTC. This sequence joins TRBV4-3 and TRBJ2-7; 11 bases are a match to TRBD2. Germline V gene data show CDR1 as LGHNA and CDR2 as YSLEER. V trimming: 1 base; J trimming: 2 bases; junction bases outside the gene matches: 13. The CDR3 contains 19 residues.

V and J are TRBV20-1 and TRBJ1-2; D call uncertain. V was pared by 2 bases and J by 4 bases, with 5 bases between. Germline-derived CDR1 and CDR2 are DFQATT and SNEGSKA (reference sequence). CDR3 length: 11 residues. CDR3 nucleotide sequence: TGCAGTGCTAGACTGCGCTATGGCTACACCTTC. Translation gives CSARLRYGYTF.

This sequence joins TRBV11-2 and TRBJ1-1, with a tentative D call TRBD1 (5 bases). Germline CDR1 and CDR2: SGHAT and FQNNGV. Between the trimmed V and J ends, which lost 3 bases and 10 bases, there was a span of 15 bases. The CDR3 runs 13 residues. CDR3 in DNA: TGTGCCAGCAGCTTTACATTCAGTAGGGGAGCTTTCTTT. Translation: CASSFTFSRGAFF.

This clone appeared a few times. As DNA, the CDR3 is TGTGCCAGCAGCTTGGGACGGCCGTCGGGCACAGATACGCAGTATTTT. Translating gives CASSLGRPSGTDTQYF. The chain has TRBV5-4 and TRBJ2-3; D ambiguous. This CDR3 spans 16 amino acids. Germline V gene lookup returns CDR1 SGHNT and CDR2 YYREEE (reference sequence). Trimming shortened V by 0 bases and J by 1 base, and 12 bases separated the two germline ends.

J is TRBJ1-2 and V is TRBV10-3; TRBD1 might be the D (5 bases). Germline CDR1 is ENHRY and CDR2 is SYGVKD. Trimming pared 7 bases from V and 7 bases from J, leaving 10 bases between. The CDR3 has 11 residues. Written as DNA, the CDR3 is TGTGCCATCAAGGGGTTGAGTGGCTACACCTTC. Protein sequence: CAIKGLSGYTF.

This clone was picked up one time. V and J are TRBV5-1 and TRBJ2-1; D possibly corresponds to TRBD2 (5 bases). Trimming left V 0 bases short and J 6 bases short, with 13 bases between. This CDR3 region has 15 residues. Germline CDR1 reads SGHRS; CDR2 reads YFSETQ. The CDR3 is CASSLERRWVNEQFF. The CDR3 DNA sequence: TGCGCCAGCAGCTTGGAGCGGCGCTGGGTCAATGAGCAGTTCTTC.

This clone was detected only a few times. An end of the junction differs from the germline gene, which may be a read error. V and J are TRBV6-1 and TRBJ1-1; D ambiguous. The CDR3 runs 13 residues. Looked up from germline, CDR1 is MNHNS and CDR2 is SASEGT. CDR3: CASREDALAGAFF. The CDR3 DNA sequence: TGTGCCAGCAGAGAAGACGCCCTTGCCGGAGCTTTCTTT.

The chain recombines TRBV28 with TRBJ2-1, with 10 bases aligning to TRBD2. With V trimmed by 2 bases and J by 10 bases, 14 bases remained unmatched. Germline-derived CDR1 and CDR2 are MDHEN and SYDVKM. The length of the CDR3 is 17 residues. The CDR3 reads CASSLRGGLAGEREQFF. The CDR3 DNA reads as TGTGCCAGCAGTTTAAGGGGGGGTCTAGCGGGAGAAAGGGAGCAGTTCTTC.

In regard to this clone: A read error likely explains this, since a far larger clone differs by one base. The rearrangement links TRBV28 to TRBJ1-2; the D is unclear. Germline CDR1 and CDR2: MDHEN and SYDVKM. The CDR3 is 12 amino acids. CDR3 loop: CASSLRLYGYAF. The CDR3 DNA sequence: TGTGCCAGCAGTTTAAGGCTCTATGGCTACGCCTTC.

This clone appeared once. The chain recombines TRBV7-9 with TRBJ2-3; no clear D. V was trimmed by 3 bases and J by 5 bases, leaving 6 bases between them. The length of the CDR3 is 12 residues. Germline assignment: CDR1 SEHNR and CDR2 FQNEAQ (reference sequence). The CDR3 coding sequence is TGTGCCAGCAGCTTTAGTCAAGATACGCAGTATTTT. It translates to CASSFSQDTQYF.

V and J are TRBV9 and TRBJ2-2; no reliable D call. Trimming pared 3 bases from V and 6 bases from J, leaving 6 bases between. The CDR3 runs 12 residues. Germline V CDR1 and CDR2: SGDLS, YYNGEE. CDR3 DNA: TGTGCCAGCAGCGCTAAATCCGGGGAGCTGTTTTTT. Translated: CASSAKSGELFF.

The V call is TRBV5-4, the J call TRBJ2-6, with D possibly being TRBD1 (6 bases). The V end was cut by 4 bases, the J end by 1 base, with 18 bases between. This CDR3 region has 18 residues. Per germline, CDR1 SGHNT and CDR2 YYREEE (reference sequence). The CDR3 spells CASSPEQGISSGANVLTF. DNA for the CDR3: TGTGCCAGCAGCCCGGAACAGGGTATCTCTTCTGGGGCCAACGTCCTGACTTTC.

A note on this clone: Other DNA sequences of this sample code for an identical CDR3. The chain couples TRBV9 to TRBJ2-1; no firm D call. The CDR3 runs 15 residues. Looked up from germline, CDR1 is SGDLS and CDR2 is YYNGEE. The germline V and J ends were trimmed by 0 bases and 2 bases, with 9 bases remaining between them. CDR3 loop: CASSVGSGPYNEQFF. CDR3 in DNA: TGTGCCAGCAGCGTAGGTTCAGGACCCTACAATGAGCAGTTCTTC.

The chain carries TRBV7-3 and TRBJ2-2, with D maybe TRBD2 (6 bases). Germline V lookup: CDR1 SGHTA, CDR2 FQGTGA. V was clipped by 5 bases and J by 6 bases, with 10 bases between them. The CDR3 spans 13 residues. The CDR3: CASSLLAPGELFF. DNA for the CDR3: TGTGCCAGCAGCCTCCTAGCGCCCGGGGAGCTGTTTTTT. Drawing the rest from reference TRBV7-3 and TRBJ2-2, the complete variable domain is GAGVSQTPSNKVTEKGKYVELRCDPISGHTALYWYRQSLGQGPEFLIYFQGTGAADDSGLPNDRFFAVRPEGSVSTLKIQRTERGDSAVYLCASSLLAPGELFFGEGSRLTVL.

V gene TRBV28 combines with J gene TRBJ1-5; 11 nucleotides line up with TRBD1. This CDR3 has 14 residues. Per the germline V gene, CDR1 is MDHEN and CDR2 is SYDVKM. V was pared by 5 bases and J by 6 bases, with 3 bases of the junction left unmatched. The CDR3 DNA reads as TGTGCCAGCAGTAAGGGACAGGGGGGTCAGCCCCAGCATTTT. Protein: CASSKGQGGQPQHF.

This clone appeared many times. At the DNA level, this CDR3 is encoded by other sequences in the same sample as well. The rearrangement joins TRBV30 to TRBJ1-1; unclear D gene. This CDR3 is 13 amino acids long. Per germline, CDR1 GTSNPN and CDR2 SVGIG (reference sequence). Trimming pared 0 bases from V and 1 base from J, leaving 6 bases between. This chain's CDR3 is CAWSVGRNTEAFF. As DNA, the CDR3 is TGTGCCTGGAGTGTTGGGAGGAACACTGAAGCTTTCTTT. The whole variable domain, filled in from reference TRBV30 and TRBJ1-1, reads SQTIHQWPATLVQPVGSPLSLECTVEGTSNPNLYWYRQAAGRGLQLLFYSVGIGQISSEVPQNLSASRPQDRQFILSSKKLLLSDSGFYLCAWSVGRNTEAFFGQGTRLTVV.

V and J are TRBV18 and TRBJ2-7, with 12 bases identical to TRBD2. V lost 1 base and J lost 3; bases outside the gene matches: 4. The length of the CDR3 is 16 residues. Germline V gene lookup returns CDR1 KGHSH and CDR2 LQKENI. The CDR3 loop is CASSPRASGRGYEQYF. CDR3 DNA sequence: TGTGCCAGCTCACCACGGGCTAGCGGGAGGGGCTACGAGCAGTACTTC.